This TCR beta chain was captured in a study of blood T cell repertoires in COVID-19. Across the study: In each case, the material was cDNA or gDNA derived from T cells, B-cell-depleted T cells, or PBMCs.

Repertoires were generated with immunoSEQ multiplex PCR, while TCRdb's copy carries only in-frame clones and drops some. The profile covers fewer than 300,000 clones, with approximately 80% appearing a single time and just under 3% taken by the ten largest. In its sample, this clone was seen once. The CDR3 is 14 amino acids. Trimming pared 5 bases from V and 0 bases from J, leaving 7 bases between. Per germline, CDR1 MNHEY and CDR2 SMNVEV (reference sequence). This clonotype was obtained from a woman aged 55-69 years with active or convalescent COVID-19. The sample taken for sequencing was peripheral blood. The rearrangement joins TRBV27 to TRBJ1-4, with D perhaps matching TRBD1 (5 bases). The chain's CDR3 is CASSPTATNEKLFF. The DNA for the CDR3 is TGTGCCAGCAGTCCGACAGCAACTAATGAAAAACTGTTTTTT. The whole variable domain, remainder taken from reference TRBV27 and TRBJ1-4, is EAQVTQNPRYLITVTGKKLTVTCSQNMNHEYMSWYRQDPGLGLRQIYYSMNVEVTDKGDVPEGYKVSRKEKRNFPLILESPSPNQTSLYFCASSPTATNEKLFFGSGTQLSVL.